These T cell receptor beta chains were read from a single sample in a study of T cells after yellow fever vaccination. MiXCR, run by TCRdb on the 5' RACE reads, gives a single entry per CDR3 protein. This table holds tens of thousands of distinct CDR3 sequences, less than 8.5% found once. This specimen was CD8+ T cells sorted from PBMCs, taken around 45 days after the first yellow fever vaccination. The receptors originated from a man younger than 35 who received the YFV17D yellow fever vaccine. Both conserved end residues are part of each CDR3. The D gene is left open where the match is weak. Only some rows state a clone size, as once, few, many or a class for expanded clones.

V gene: TRBV5-1
J gene: TRBJ2-1
clone size: many
D gene: TRBD1
CDR3 DNA: TGCGCCAGCAGCTGGCCCGGGACAGGGACCTACAATGAGCAGTTCTTC
CDR3 protein: CASSWPGTGTYNEQFF

V gene: TRBV7-4
J gene: TRBJ1-3
clone size: many
D gene: .
CDR3 DNA: TGTGCCAGCAGCTCAGCGCAATGGAGGCCCCCTGGAAACACCATATATTTT
CDR3 protein: CASSSAQWRPPGNTIYF

V gene: TRBV7-6
J gene: TRBJ2-7
clone size: many
D gene: .
CDR3 DNA: TGTGCCAGCAGCCGGCCGCCGGAGGGGAGCTCCTACGAGCAGTACTTC
CDR3 protein: CASSRPPEGSSYEQYF

V gene: TRBV4-3
J gene: TRBJ1-1
clone size: few
D gene: .
CDR3 DNA: TGCGCCAGCAGCCAAGGATCCGAGGAGAGAGAAGCTTTCTTT
CDR3 protein: CASSQGSEEREAFF

V gene: TRBV5-5
J gene: TRBJ2-5
clone size: many
D gene: .
CDR3 DNA: TGTGCCAGCAACCAACCCAGTCGACAAGAGACCCAGTACTTC
CDR3 protein: CASNQPSRQETQYF

V gene: TRBV19
J gene: TRBJ1-4
clone size: many
D gene: .
CDR3 DNA: TGTGCCAGTACCCACAGGGTCGCGGAAAAAAAACTGTTTTTT
CDR3 protein: CASTHRVAEKKLFF

V gene: TRBV11-3
J gene: TRBJ2-1
clone size: few
D gene: TRBD1
CDR3 DNA: TGTGCCAGCAGCCGCCGTTCAGGGGGAGTTGGGAATGAGCAGTTCTTC
CDR3 protein: CASSRRSGGVGNEQFF

V gene: TRBV21-1
J gene: TRBJ2-1
clone size: many
D gene: .
CDR3 DNA: TGTGCCAGCAGCACAGGAACAGGGGTCAGAAATGAGCAGTTCTTC
CDR3 protein: CASSTGTGVRNEQFF

V gene: TRBV9
J gene: TRBJ2-1
clone size: many
D gene: .
CDR3 DNA: TGTGCCAGCAGCGTTCTCAGGCTGGGAGATGAGCAGTTCTTC
CDR3 protein: CASSVLRLGDEQFF

V gene: TRBV6-1
J gene: TRBJ1-6
clone size: once
D gene: .
CDR3 DNA: TGTGCCAGCAGCCAGACAGGCTCCCGAAAGTCACCCCTCCACTTT
CDR3 protein: CASSQTGSRKSPLHF

V gene: TRBV6-2/TRBV6-3
J gene: TRBJ1-1
clone size: many
D gene: TRBD1
CDR3 DNA: TGTGCCAGCAGTTACAACTCCGGGACAGGGACTTACACTGAAGCTTTCTTT
CDR3 protein: CASSYNSGTGTYTEAFF

V gene: TRBV2
J gene: TRBJ1-5
clone size: few
D gene: .
CDR3 DNA: TGTGCCAGCGGGCCCGGGAGAGGCAATCAGCCCCAGCATTTT
CDR3 protein: CASGPGRGNQPQHF

V gene: TRBV28
J gene: TRBJ2-3
clone size: many
D gene: .
CDR3 DNA: TGTGCCAGCAGTTTATTCGGGGATACGCAGTATTTT
CDR3 protein: CASSLFGDTQYF

V gene: TRBV28
J gene: TRBJ2-5
clone size: many
D gene: .
CDR3 DNA: TGTGCCAGCGGACCAGGGACCCAGTACTTC
CDR3 protein: CASGPGTQYF

V gene: TRBV5-4
J gene: TRBJ2-1
clone size: few
D gene: TRBD2
CDR3 DNA: TGTGCCAGCGCGGGGGGTACCTACAATGAGCAGTTCTTC
CDR3 protein: CASAGGTYNEQFF

V gene: TRBV9
J gene: TRBJ2-1
clone size: many
D gene: TRBD2
CDR3 DNA: TGTGCCAGCAGCCCCACCCAGCGTACTAGCGGGGTAAACAATGAGCAGTTCTTC
CDR3 protein: CASSPTQRTSGVNNEQFF

V gene: TRBV19
J gene: TRBJ2-6
clone size: .
D gene: .
CDR3 DNA: TGTGGCGCTGGGACTGGGGCCAACGTCCTGACTTTC
CDR3 protein: CGAGTGANVLTF

V gene: TRBV6-2/TRBV6-3
J gene: TRBJ2-3
clone size: many
D gene: TRBD1
CDR3 DNA: TGTGCCAGCAGTTACTCTGGACAGGGGTTCGGCACAGATACGCAGTATTTT
CDR3 protein: CASSYSGQGFGTDTQYF

V gene: TRBV4-1
J gene: TRBJ1-1
clone size: .
D gene: .
CDR3 DNA: TGCGCCAGCAGCCAGGGGGGTTTCAACACTGAAGCTTTCTTT
CDR3 protein: CASSQGGFNTEAFF

V gene: TRBV23-1
J gene: TRBJ2-3
clone size: many
D gene: .
CDR3 DNA: TGCGCCAGCAGCCCCACCCGACCCTGGGTCGCAGATACGCAGTATTTT
CDR3 protein: CASSPTRPWVADTQYF

V gene: TRBV6-5
J gene: TRBJ2-3
clone size: many
D gene: TRBD2
CDR3 DNA: TGTGCCAGCAGTTACCTAGCCTCCGCGGGGGGTGTCACAGATACGCAGTATTTT
CDR3 protein: CASSYLASAGGVTDTQYF

V gene: TRBV5-1
J gene: TRBJ2-7
clone size: many
D gene: .
CDR3 DNA: TGCGCCAGCAGCTTTGACCGGGACCTGCAGTACTTC
CDR3 protein: CASSFDRDLQYF

V gene: TRBV7-6
J gene: TRBJ2-2
clone size: many
D gene: .
CDR3 DNA: TGTGCCAGCAGCTTAGCCGGGGGTAACCCCGGGGAGCTGTTTTTT
CDR3 protein: CASSLAGGNPGELFF